Shown below are 27 T cell receptor beta chains from a single sample sequenced in a study of CD8+CD57+ T cells in acquired aplastic anemia. CDR3 and TCR beta VDJ profiling relied on a genomic DNA template. MiXCR, run by TCRdb on the reads, gives a single entry per CDR3 protein. The table shows 150,000 or so distinct CDR3 sequences, with about 64% occurring only once. The sample taken for sequencing was sorted CD4+, CD8+, or CD8+CD57+ T cells (not recorded which) from PBMCs. The receptors here all came from a human donor in good health.

This rearrangement joins TRBV7-9 to TRBJ1-1; D remains ambiguous. V was trimmed by 6 bases and J by 5 bases, leaving 10 bases between them. From germline, CDR1 is SEHNR and CDR2 FQNEAQ (reference sequence). This CDR3 is 12 amino acids long. CDR3 in DNA: TGTGCCAGCAGAGAGTGGGAGACTGAAGCTTTCTTT. It codes for CASREWETEAFF.

In this sample, this clonotype turned up many times. V gene TRBV6-2 or TRBV6-3 combines with J gene TRBJ2-7; TRBD1 matches 7 bases. V was pared by 4 bases and J by 3 bases, with 6 bases of the junction left unmatched. The CDR3 length is 14 residues. Germline V gives CDR1 MNHEY, CDR2 SVGEGT. The CDR3, as DNA: TGTGCCAGCAGTTCCGGGGACAGTAACTACGAGCAGTACTTC. Its translation: CASSSGDSNYEQYF.

The gene calls are TRBV10-3 and TRBJ2-3; no clear D gene. Per germline, CDR1 ENHRY and CDR2 SYGVKD. The CDR3 loop spans 13 amino acids. The V end lost 7 bases, the J end lost 0 bases, and 8 bases lay between the germline ends. The CDR3 nucleotides read TGTGCCATCAAACCGGCAAGCACAGATACGCAGTATTTT. It encodes CAIKPASTDTQYF.

This chain uses TRBV2 with TRBJ1-5; 9 bases map to TRBD1. CDR1 SNHLY and CDR2 FYNNEI come from the germline V gene. CDR3 length: 14 amino acids. J lost 6 bases, V lost 6 bases, and 6 bases had no gene match. CDR3 coding DNA: TGTGCCAGCAGCCGGGACAGGGCCACTCAGCCCCAGCATTTT. Protein sequence: CASSRDRATQPQHF.

V is TRBV5-4 and J is TRBJ2-7; 9 nucleotides line up with TRBD1. The V gene end was trimmed by 4 bases and the J gene end by 5 bases; junction bases not matched to a gene: 13. The CDR3 is 16 amino acids. CDR1 is SGHNT, CDR2 YYREEE, per germline (reference sequence). CDR3 in amino acids: CASSLNRGRGVNEQYF. As DNA, the CDR3 is TGTGCCAGCAGCCTTAACAGGGGGCGCGGGGTGAACGAGCAGTACTTC.

This clonotype showed up many times. The genes are TRBV6-1 and TRBJ1-5; 9 bases agree with TRBD1. There are 18 residues in the CDR3. With 6 bases clipped from V and 0 bases from J, the junction kept 12 bases outside the gene matches. Per the germline V gene, CDR1 is MNHNS and CDR2 is SASEGT. CDR3: CASRASHGQGISNQPQHF. CDR3 DNA sequence: TGTGCCAGCAGAGCTTCTCACGGACAGGGGATTAGCAATCAGCCCCAGCATTTT.

This sequence joins TRBV11-2 and TRBJ2-7, with D maybe TRBD1 (7 bases). Between the trimmed V and J ends, which lost 5 bases and 2 bases, there was a span of 16 bases. The CDR3 consists of 15 residues. The germline CDR1 and CDR2 sequences are SGHAT and FQNNGV. The CDR3 DNA follows: TGTGCCAGCAGCCGCGCGGAGGGGGCGCCCTACGAGCAGTACTTC. It codes for CASSRAEGAPYEQYF. Looking up the rest from reference TRBV11-2 and TRBJ2-7 gives the full variable domain: EAGVAQSPRYKIIEKRQSVAFWCNPISGHATLYWYQQILGQGPKLLIQFQNNGVVDDSQLPKDRFSAERLKGVDSTLKIQPAKLEDSAVYLCASSRAEGAPYEQYFGPGTRLTVT.

In DNA, the CDR3 is TGTGCCAGCAGCTTAGATCGGTCCGATACGCAGTATTTT. The encoded protein is CASSLDRSDTQYF. The chain recombines TRBV11-2 with TRBJ2-3; D ambiguous. The ends were cut back, 0 bases at V and 6 bases at J, with 7 bases in the middle. This CDR3 comprises 13 residues. Germline-derived CDR1 and CDR2 are SGHAT and FQNNGV. The variable domain in full, completed from reference TRBV11-2 and TRBJ2-3, reads EAGVAQSPRYKIIEKRQSVAFWCNPISGHATLYWYQQILGQGPKLLIQFQNNGVVDDSQLPKDRFSAERLKGVDSTLKIQPAKLEDSAVYLCASSLDRSDTQYFGPGTRLTVL.

This clonotype was seen repeatedly, ten times or more. The chain joins TRBV9 to TRBJ1-2, with 11 bases aligning to TRBD1. The V segment lost 3 bases and the J segment 8 bases; nucleotides outside the gene matches: 6. Germline V gene sequence: CDR1 SGDLS, CDR2 YYNGEE. The CDR3 length is 14 residues. CDR3 bases: TGTGCCAGCAGCGAGGGGACAGGGGGACTAGGCTACACCTTC. Translating gives CASSEGTGGLGYTF.

This clonotype was found many times. CDR3 coding DNA: TGTGCCAGCCTCGGATCAGCGGTAGATGGCTACACCTTC. It specifies CASLGSAVDGYTF. This chain links TRBV6-5 with TRBJ1-2; D not certain. Trimming left V 8 bases short and J 6 bases short, with 16 bases between. This CDR3 region has 13 residues. Germline V CDR1 and CDR2: MNHEY, SVGAGI.

This clonotype was seen only a few times. This chain links TRBV2 with TRBJ2-3; D is uncertain. CDR3 length equals 14 residues. Trimming removed 10 bases from V and 2 bases from J, with 16 bases in between. CDR1 SNHLY and CDR2 FYNNEI come from the germline V gene. The CDR3 bases are TGTGCCACCTCACGGGTCAGTTCCACAGATACGCAGTATTTT. It codes for CATSRVSSTDTQYF. The full variable domain, with the rest looked up from reference TRBV2 and TRBJ2-3, is EPEVTQTPSHQVTQMGQEVILRCVPISNHLYFYWYRQILGQKVEFLVSFYNNEISEKSEIFDDQFSVERPDGSNFTLKIRSTKLEDSAMYFCATSRVSSTDTQYFGPGTRLTVL.

The rearrangement links TRBV20-1 to TRBJ2-7; 9 bases are shared with TRBD1. Germline CDR1 reads DFQATT; CDR2 reads SNEGSKA (reference sequence). This CDR3 spans 16 amino acids. V gave up 3 bases and J gave up 0 bases; unmatched junction bases: 9. The CDR3 DNA sequence: TGCAGTGCTAGGGGATTGGACAGGGGTGACTCCTACGAGCAGTACTTC. This translates into CSARGLDRGDSYEQYF.

The chain carries TRBV14 and TRBJ2-7; D is unresolved. CDR3 length equals 13 residues. The V and J ends lost 0 bases and 5 bases respectively, with 8 bases between them. CDR1 and CDR2 (germline): SGHDN, FVKESK. The CDR3 is CASSQEKGNEQYF. The CDR3 DNA follows: TGTGCCAGCAGCCAAGAAAAAGGGAACGAGCAGTACTTC.

This clonotype was counted between two and nine times. The chain employs TRBV20-1 and TRBJ2-7, with D perhaps matching TRBD2 (6 bases). Germline CDR1 and CDR2: DFQATT and SNEGSKA (reference sequence). The V and J ends lost 3 bases and 2 bases respectively, with 11 bases between them. The CDR3 has 13 amino acids. The CDR3 protein is CSASRGSTYEQYF. CDR3 DNA: TGCAGTGCTAGCCGGGGGAGCACCTACGAGCAGTACTTC.

This chain joins TRBV7-9 and TRBJ2-7; 8 bases map to TRBD2. The CDR3 is 16 residues long. V lost 6 bases to trimming and J lost 3 bases; unmatched junction nucleotides: 13. The germline V gene has CDR1 SEHNR and CDR2 FQNEAQ (reference sequence). The CDR3 reads CASSRGTGTRVYEQYF. In DNA form, the CDR3 reads TGTGCCAGCAGTCGTGGAACCGGGACTAGAGTCTACGAGCAGTACTTC.

Worth noting for this clonotype: At one boundary the junction diverges from the germline segment, which might be a read error. The J gene is TRBJ2-7, the V gene TRBV11-2; maybe TRBD2 (5 bases). CDR3 length equals 15 residues. Germline V gene lookup returns CDR1 SGHAT and CDR2 FQNNGV. In nucleotides, the CDR3 is TGTGCCAGCAGCCAAGTCGAGTCTAGCTCCTACGGGCAGTACTTC. Protein sequence: CASSQVESSSYGQYF.

The chain joins TRBV7-9 to TRBJ1-6, with D perhaps matching TRBD1 (5 bases). Germline V lookup: CDR1 SEHNR, CDR2 FQNEAQ (reference sequence). This CDR3 contains 14 residues. Trimming stripped 4 bases from V and 6 bases from J, with 10 bases between. CDR3 DNA sequence: TGTGCCAGCAGCTCACAGGCCTTTAATTCACCCCTCCACTTT. Its translation: CASSSQAFNSPLHF.

This sequence joins TRBV2 and TRBJ2-2; 9 nucleotides align to TRBD2. V gave up 2 bases and J gave up 7 bases; unmatched junction bases: 2. The germline gives CDR1 SNHLY, CDR2 FYNNEI. This CDR3 has 14 residues. The CDR3 here is CASSELTSGGELFF. In nucleotides, the CDR3 is TGTGCCAGCAGTGAACTGACTAGCGGCGGGGAGCTGTTTTTT.

This clonotype was counted between two and nine times. The V and J genes are TRBV10-2 and TRBJ2-7; D is ambiguous. This CDR3 has 12 amino acids. Germline lookup yields CDR1 WSHSY and CDR2 SAAADI. Trimming left V 5 bases short and J 5 bases short, with 10 bases between. The CDR3 bases are TGCGCCAGCAGTTTCACTTGGAACGAGCAGTACTTC. Amino acids: CASSFTWNEQYF.

The gene calls are TRBV2 and TRBJ2-5; D not resolved. TRBJ2-7 explains the end of the DNA better; the J call may be wrong. Germline CDR1 SNHLY, CDR2 FYNNEI. The CDR3 totals 12 residues. The CDR3 bases are TGTGCTATAAGTAGCTTTTCCTACGAGCAGTACTTC. It specifies CAISSFSYEQYF.

J is TRBJ2-7 and V is TRBV20-1; 10 bases map to TRBD2. Germline assignment: CDR1 DFQATT and CDR2 SNEGSKA (reference sequence). CDR3 size: 14 residues. V lost 1 base and J lost 2; bases outside the gene matches: 2. The CDR3 DNA reads TGCAGTGCTAGAGTAGCGGGGGGCCCCTACGAGCAGTACTTC. This translates into CSARVAGGPYEQYF.

This sequence joins TRBV5-8 and TRBJ2-7; 8 bases agree with TRBD1. The CDR3 totals 13 residues. Unmatched junction bases numbered 6, after V lost 7 bases and J lost 3 bases. Germline V gene sequence: CDR1 SGHTS, CDR2 YDEGEE. The CDR3 DNA reads TGTGCCAGCGGGACAGGCCTTCTCTACGAGCAGTACTTC. The encoded protein is CASGTGLLYEQYF.

The chain uses TRBV7-6 and TRBJ2-7; the D gene is possibly TRBD1 (6 bases). Between the trimmed V and J ends, which lost 0 bases and 6 bases, there was a span of 12 bases. Germline V gene data show CDR1 as SGHVS and CDR2 as FNYEAQ. The CDR3 totals 14 residues. CDR3 nucleotides: TGTGCCAGCAGCTTAGCGGTAGGGGGATTCGAGCAGTACTTC. Residues: CASSLAVGGFEQYF.

This clonotype has a count of ten or more. The chain joins TRBV7-6 to TRBJ2-7; maybe TRBD2 (6 bases). The CDR3 extends over 17 amino acids. Trimming removed 4 bases from V and 3 bases from J, with 22 bases in between. Germline V lookup: CDR1 SGHVS, CDR2 FNYEAQ. This chain's CDR3 is CASSSLPLAGSGYEQYF. CDR3 DNA: TGTGCCAGCAGCTCGTTGCCTTTGGCGGGAAGCGGCTACGAGCAGTACTTC.

Remarks on this clonotype: This may be a read error: a much more frequent sequence differs by one nucleotide. The chain has TRBV6-5 and TRBJ2-1; D uncertain. Germline CDR1 and CDR2: MNHEY and SVGAGI. Trimming left V 6 bases short and J 12 bases short, with 15 bases between. The CDR3 has 12 residues. The CDR3 nucleotides are TGTGCCAGCAGGTATATTACGGGTGGGCAGTTCTTC. Protein: CASRYITGGQFF.

This clonotype was counted a few times. The chain uses TRBV7-9 and TRBJ2-5; 14 positions agree with TRBD2. The germline gives CDR1 SEHNR, CDR2 FQNEAQ (reference sequence). This CDR3 contains 14 residues. Trimming took 5 bases from V and 9 from J; bases not matched to a gene: 5. The CDR3: CASSPGTSGSAQYF. CDR3 sequence (DNA): TGTGCCAGCAGCCCAGGGACTAGCGGGAGCGCCCAGTACTTC.

The V call is TRBV24-1, the J call TRBJ1-5; a weak D match, TRBD1 (6 bases). V was cut by 2 bases and J by 4 bases, with 11 bases left in between. The CDR3 sequence is 15 residues long. Germline CDR1 KGHDR, CDR2 SFDVKD. CDR3 sequence reads: CATSDSGTPNQPQHF. Written as DNA, the CDR3 is TGTGCCACCAGTGATTCCGGGACACCGAATCAGCCCCAGCATTTT.